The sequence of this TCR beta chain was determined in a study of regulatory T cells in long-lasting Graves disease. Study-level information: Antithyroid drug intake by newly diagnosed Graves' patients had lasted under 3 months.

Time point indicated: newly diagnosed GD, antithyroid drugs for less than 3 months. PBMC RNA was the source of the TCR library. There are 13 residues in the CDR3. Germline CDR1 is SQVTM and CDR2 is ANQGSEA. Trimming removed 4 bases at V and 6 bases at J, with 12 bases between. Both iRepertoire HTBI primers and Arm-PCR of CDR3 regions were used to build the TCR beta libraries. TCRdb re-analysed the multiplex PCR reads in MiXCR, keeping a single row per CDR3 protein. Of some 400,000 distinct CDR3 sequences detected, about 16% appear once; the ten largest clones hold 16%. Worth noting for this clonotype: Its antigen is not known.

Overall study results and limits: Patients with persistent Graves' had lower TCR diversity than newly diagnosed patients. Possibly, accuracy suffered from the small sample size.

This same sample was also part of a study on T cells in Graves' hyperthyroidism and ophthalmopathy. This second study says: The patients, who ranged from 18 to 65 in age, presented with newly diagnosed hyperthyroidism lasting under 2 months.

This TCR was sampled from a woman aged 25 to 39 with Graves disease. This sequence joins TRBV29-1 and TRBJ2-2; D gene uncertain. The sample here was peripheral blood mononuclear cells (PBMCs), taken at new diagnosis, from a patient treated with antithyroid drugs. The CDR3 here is CSVGWGPAGELFF. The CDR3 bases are TGCAGCGTTGGATGGGGTCCTGCCGGGGAGCTGTTTTTT.